Listed here are 25 T cell receptor beta chains from one sample, sequenced in a study of T cell responses to AZD1222 COVID-19 vaccine. Repertoires were generated with immunoSEQ multiplex PCR, while TCRdb's copy carries only in-frame clones and drops some. The sample carries over 120,000 clones, 80% to 90% recorded once. Sequences were derived from peripheral blood, sampled on day 0 of AZD1222 vaccination. The origin of the receptors is an adult in good health.

The V and J genes are TRBV5-8 and TRBJ1-6, with D hard to call. Germline CDR1 and CDR2: SGHTS and YDEGEE. The V end was cut by 1 base, the J end by 10 bases, with 15 bases between. The CDR3 contains 15 residues. The CDR3 region has the DNA TGTGCCAGCAGCTTGTTAGGGCCTACCACCTCACCCCTCCACTTT. It is translated as CASSLLGPTTSPLHF.

This rearrangement joins TRBV19 to TRBJ1-1; the D is unclear. Deletions cut 6 bases from V and 6 bases from J, with 17 bases between. The CDR3 is made up of 14 amino acids. Germline values: CDR1 LNHDA, CDR2 SQIVND (reference sequence). The CDR3 protein is CASSTALVGSEAFF. As DNA, the CDR3 is TGTGCCAGTAGCACCGCCTTAGTGGGTTCTGAAGCTTTCTTT.

The chain couples TRBV7-3 to TRBJ2-2; no clear D gene. V was trimmed by 1 base and J by 8 bases, leaving 5 bases between them. This CDR3 is built from 12 residues. In germline, CDR1 is SGHTA, CDR2 FQGTGA. The CDR3 DNA is TGTGCCAGCAGCTTAAACCAGGGGGAGCTGTTTTTT. This gives the protein CASSLNQGELFF.

The V call is TRBV2, the J call TRBJ1-1; the D is unclear. V shed 3 bases and J shed 0 bases, with 2 bases lying between them. CDR1 SNHLY and CDR2 FYNNEI come from the germline V gene. The CDR3 contains 12 residues. This CDR3 reads CASSEMNTEAFF. The CDR3 bases are TGTGCCAGCAGTGAGATGAACACTGAAGCTTTCTTT.

The J gene is TRBJ2-7, the V gene TRBV5-4; 7 bases are a match to TRBD1. V shed 5 bases, J shed 2 bases, and the junction held 10 bases outside the gene matches. CDR3 size: 15 residues. Germline lookup yields CDR1 SGHNT and CDR2 YYREEE (reference sequence). This CDR3 reads CASSLTGSAPYEQYF. As DNA, the CDR3 is TGTGCCAGCAGTCTGACAGGGTCGGCCCCCTACGAGCAGTACTTC.

This clone is a singleton in its sample. This sequence joins TRBV18 and TRBJ1-5, with unresolved D. Germline assignment: CDR1 KGHSH and CDR2 LQKENI. The CDR3 has 16 residues. Trimming shortened V by 6 bases and J by 5 bases, and 20 bases separated the two germline ends. CDR3 region: CASSPERVEPDQPQHF. The CDR3 DNA follows: TGTGCCAGCTCGCCCGAAAGGGTAGAGCCCGATCAGCCCCAGCATTTT.

The CDR3 coding sequence is TGTGCCACCAGTACAAGGGGGCAAGGGGTATGGGATGAGCAGTTCTTC. This translates into CATSTRGQGVWDEQFF. The chain combines TRBV24-1 with TRBJ2-1; 7 nucleotides agree with TRBD1. The V and J ends lost 6 bases and 8 bases, in that order; junction bases with no gene match: 15. The CDR3 spans 16 residues. Germline loops: CDR1 KGHDR, CDR2 SFDVKD.

The chain couples TRBV5-1 to TRBJ2-2; perhaps D is TRBD1 or TRBD2 (6 bases each). CDR3 length: 15 amino acids. Germline V gene lookup returns CDR1 SGHRS and CDR2 YFSETQ. Trimming took 1 base from V and 7 from J, leaving 14 bases between them. CDR3 loop: CASSLQWGADGELFF. The CDR3 bases are TGCGCCAGCAGCTTGCAATGGGGGGCAGACGGGGAGCTGTTTTTT. Together with reference TRBV5-1 and TRBJ2-2, the CDR3 gives the full variable domain: KAGVTQTPRYLIKTRGQQVTLSCSPISGHRSVSWYQQTPGQGLQFLFEYFSETQRNKGNFPGRFSGRQFSNSRSEMNVSTLELGDSALYLCASSLQWGADGELFFGEGSRLTVL.

The rearrangement links TRBV7-6 to TRBJ1-5; D perhaps matches TRBD1 (5 bases). From germline, CDR1 is SGHVS and CDR2 FNYEAQ. Trimming left V 1 base short and J 5 bases short, with 18 bases between. This CDR3 comprises 17 residues. CDR3 loop: CASSLVSGLRGDQPQHF. In DNA form, the CDR3 reads TGTGCCAGCAGCTTAGTGAGCGGCCTACGAGGGGATCAGCCCCAGCATTTT.

V is TRBV5-8 and J is TRBJ1-6, with 9 bases lining up with TRBD1. The CDR3 spans 14 residues. The junction had 6 bases not matched to a gene; V was cut back by 4 bases and J by 10 bases. Germline-derived CDR1 and CDR2 are SGHTS and YDEGEE. The CDR3 sequence: CASSLRTGVSPLHF. The CDR3, as DNA: TGTGCCAGCAGCCTCCGGACAGGGGTCTCACCCCTCCACTTT.

The chain has TRBV5-4 and TRBJ2-1; 9 bases match TRBD2. V lost 4 bases, J lost 3 bases, and 14 bases stayed unmatched. The CDR3 is 18 amino acids. Germline CDR1 and CDR2: SGHNT and YYREEE (reference sequence). The CDR3, as DNA: TGTGCCAGCAGCATGGGTGGGTTCGGGACTAGCAACTACAATGAGCAGTTCTTC. Amino acids: CASSMGGFGTSNYNEQFF.

The chain is built from TRBV14 and TRBJ1-6, with D perhaps TRBD1 (6 bases). Per germline, CDR1 SGHDN and CDR2 FVKESK. Deletions cut 6 bases from V and 11 bases from J, with 14 bases between. The CDR3 runs to 13 residues. The CDR3 nucleotides are TGTGCCAGCAGTATGGGGGGCGCGGCACCCCTCCACTTT. It translates to CASSMGGAAPLHF.

The genes are TRBV30 and TRBJ1-1; maybe TRBD1 (5 bases). The CDR3 has 12 amino acids. V was trimmed by 3 bases and J by 11 bases, leaving 16 bases between them. CDR1 and CDR2 from the germline V gene are GTSNPN and SVGIG (reference sequence). CDR3 sequence: CAWSVFGTWAFF. The DNA of the CDR3 is TGTGCCTGGAGCGTGTTCGGGACGTGGGCTTTCTTT.

The genes are TRBV6-1 and TRBJ2-2; TRBD1 matches 10 bases. CDR3 size: 18 residues. V lost 3 bases and J lost 4; bases outside the gene matches: 11. Looked up from germline, CDR1 is MNHNS and CDR2 is SASEGT. CDR3 in DNA: TGTGCCAGCAGTGACGGAGACAGGGGGCTGTTAGGCACCGGGGAGCTGTTTTTT. Translated: CASSDGDRGLLGTGELFF.

This clone is a singleton in its sample. The CDR3 protein is CASVRGVATNEKLFF. The CDR3 coding sequence is TGTGCCAGCGTACGGGGGGTGGCAACTAATGAAAAACTGTTTTTT. This chain uses TRBV2 with TRBJ1-4, with D perhaps TRBD1 (5 bases). Germline V CDR1 and CDR2: SNHLY, FYNNEI. V dropped 8 bases and J dropped 0 bases, with 13 bases sitting between them. This CDR3 spans 15 amino acids.

The J gene is TRBJ2-3, the V gene TRBV9; D unclear. Germline V lookup: CDR1 SGDLS, CDR2 YYNGEE. V lost 2 bases and J 0 bases, leaving 7 bases between the germline ends. The CDR3 is 14 residues long. The CDR3 DNA reads as TGTGCCAGCAGCGTCCAACTTAGCACAGATACGCAGTATTTT. It specifies CASSVQLSTDTQYF.

This CDR3 is CASSRDRVGQPQHF. CDR3 nucleotide sequence: TGTGCCAGCAGCCGGGACAGGGTGGGTCAGCCCCAGCATTTT. This chain joins TRBV11-2 and TRBJ1-5; 9 bases agree with TRBD1. The germline V gene encodes CDR1 SGHAT and CDR2 FQNNGV. The CDR3 has 14 amino acids. Trimming removed 5 bases from V and 6 bases from J; junction bases left unmatched: 5.

This chain connects TRBV4-2 to TRBJ2-3; TRBD2 aligns across 12 bases. The CDR3 runs 16 residues. J was trimmed by 3 bases and V by 1 base; bases with no gene match: 2. CDR1 is LGHNA, CDR2 YNFKEQ, per germline. The CDR3 nucleotides read TGTGCCAGCAGCCAAGGACTAGCGGGGGTAACAGATACGCAGTATTTT. Protein sequence: CASSQGLAGVTDTQYF.

The chain combines TRBV7-9 with TRBJ2-7; D is uncertain. Per germline, CDR1 SEHNR and CDR2 FQNEAQ (reference sequence). The CDR3 totals 12 residues. Trimming shortened V by 5 bases and J by 5 bases, and 10 bases separated the two germline ends. CDR3 sequence (DNA): TGTGCCAGCAGCCCCCCAATCCACGAGCAGTACTTC. Protein: CASSPPIHEQYF.

The V gene is TRBV7-9, the J gene TRBJ2-1; the match to TRBD2 covers 7 bases. This CDR3 contains 14 residues. Germline lookup yields CDR1 SEHNR and CDR2 FQNEAQ (reference sequence). The ends lost 5 bases at V and 0 bases at J; junction bases unmatched: 1. CDR3 residues: CASSTGGSYNEQFF. CDR3 coding DNA: TGTGCCAGCAGCACGGGGGGCTCCTACAATGAGCAGTTCTTC.

Details on this clone: The junction differs from germline at one of its ends, possibly a read error. V is TRBV28 and J is TRBJ1-5; 7 nucleotides line up with TRBD1. CDR3 length equals 16 residues. Germline values: CDR1 MDHEN, CDR2 SYDVKM. Here the CDR3 DNA reads TGTGCCAGCAGTTTCATGACAAGAGGGGGCAAACAGCCCCAGCATTTT. Translated: CASSFMTRGGKQPQHF.

The chain carries TRBV10-3 and TRBJ1-1; a weak D match, TRBD1 (6 bases). Germline V gene lookup returns CDR1 ENHRY and CDR2 SYGVKD. Between the trimmed V and J ends, which lost 0 bases and 8 bases, there was a span of 19 bases. The CDR3 is 16 amino acids. In DNA, the CDR3 is TGTGCCATCAGTGAGTCGAAAGGATCCCTACAGGGAGAAGCTTTCTTT. It encodes CAISESKGSLQGEAFF.

V usage is TRBV18 and J usage is TRBJ2-3; tentative D call: TRBD1 (5 bases). The germline V gene encodes CDR1 KGHSH and CDR2 LQKENI. Trimming removed 2 bases at V and 4 bases at J, with 13 bases between. CDR3 length equals 15 residues. The CDR3 sequence: CASSPGSGLADTQYF. The CDR3 DNA reads TGTGCCAGCTCACCAGGCTCAGGGTTAGCAGATACGCAGTATTTT.

The genes are TRBV2 and TRBJ1-1; D is possibly TRBD1 (6 bases). The germline CDR1 and CDR2 sequences are SNHLY and FYNNEI. This CDR3 region has 13 residues. Trimming removed 5 bases at V and 1 base at J, with 8 bases between. CDR3 sequence reads: CASSQQGNTEAFF. The CDR3 bases are TGTGCCAGCAGTCAACAGGGGAACACTGAAGCTTTCTTT.

V usage is TRBV19 and J usage is TRBJ1-1, with 8 bases that match TRBD1. This CDR3 region has 13 residues. The ends lost 1 base at V and 11 bases at J; junction bases unmatched: 6. Germline V CDR1 and CDR2: LNHDA, SQIVND (reference sequence). CDR3 DNA: TGTGCCAGTAGTATAGTGGACAGGGTGGGCGCTTTCTTT. Its translation: CASSIVDRVGAFF.